Following are 26 T cell receptor beta chains from one sample sequenced in a study of blood T cell repertoires in COVID-19. Sequencing used immunoSEQ multiplex PCR; TCRdb keeps in-frame clones, though not all of them. The data show some 220,000 clones, around 83% seen once. Sequencing was carried out using peripheral blood. The receptor set was obtained from a man aged 45-65 years with active or convalescent COVID-19.

The V gene is TRBV27, the J gene TRBJ2-7; maybe TRBD2 (6 bases). Per the germline V gene, CDR1 is MNHEY and CDR2 is SMNVEV (reference sequence). This CDR3 has 14 residues. V gave up 3 bases and J gave up 5 bases, with 14 bases separating them. The CDR3 here is CASSLARRADEQYF. In nucleotides, the CDR3 is TGTGCCAGCAGTTTGGCGAGGAGGGCCGACGAGCAGTACTTC.

The chain has TRBV25-1 and TRBJ2-7; 12 nucleotides line up with TRBD1. Germline values: CDR1 MGHDK, CDR2 SYGVNS. CDR3 length equals 13 residues. V lost 6 bases to trimming and J lost 9 bases; unmatched junction nucleotides: 6. CDR3 sequence: CASSRDRGLAQYF. In nucleotides, the CDR3 is TGTGCCAGCAGCCGGGACAGGGGGCTCGCGCAGTACTTC.

This clone showed up just once. The chain carries TRBV2 and TRBJ2-5, with a weak D call TRBD1 (6 bases). The CDR3 contains 13 residues. Per germline, CDR1 SNHLY and CDR2 FYNNEI. The germline V and J ends were trimmed by 1 base and 4 bases, with 7 bases remaining between them. The CDR3 bases are TGTGCCAGCAGTGAAGTGGGGGCAGAGACCCAGTACTTC. Protein product: CASSEVGAETQYF.

The rearrangement links TRBV28 to TRBJ2-3; TRBD2 matches 9 bases. V trimming: 2 bases; J trimming: 4 bases; junction bases outside the gene matches: 1. CDR1 MDHEN and CDR2 SYDVKM come from the germline V gene. The CDR3 runs to 14 residues. The CDR3 loop is CASSLAGGSDTQYF. In DNA, the CDR3 is TGTGCCAGCAGTTTAGCGGGAGGGTCAGATACGCAGTATTTT.

The J gene is TRBJ2-1, the V gene TRBV14; a possible D gene is TRBD2 (7 bases). V was clipped by 0 bases and J by 10 bases, with 16 bases between them. The CDR3 runs to 15 residues. The germline V gene has CDR1 SGHDN and CDR2 FVKESK. The CDR3 DNA reads TGTGCCAGCAGCCAAGAGGGGGGGGCTAGTTGGGAGCAGTTCTTC. This sequence encodes CASSQEGGASWEQFF.

The chain is built from TRBV5-1 and TRBJ2-7; 8 nucleotides line up with TRBD1. Per the germline V gene, CDR1 is SGHRS and CDR2 is YFSETQ. V was pared by 2 bases and J by 12 bases, with 4 bases of the junction left unmatched. The CDR3 spans 11 residues. CDR3 protein: CASSFDRGSYV. The CDR3 DNA reads as TGCGCCAGCAGCTTCGACAGGGGATCGTACGTC.

The chain combines TRBV28 with TRBJ2-7; the match to TRBD2 covers 13 bases. The V and J ends lost 4 bases and 9 bases, in that order; junction bases with no gene match: 9. The CDR3 length is 15 residues. Germline V gene lookup returns CDR1 MDHEN and CDR2 SYDVKM. CDR3 in DNA: TGTGCCAGCAGTTCGGCGGGGACTAGCGGGATCGGGCAGTACTTC. It encodes CASSSAGTSGIGQYF.

The genes are TRBV19 and TRBJ1-5; D gene unclear. The V gene lost 7 bases and the J gene lost 0 bases, with 13 bases spanning the gap. The CDR3 length is 15 residues. Germline V CDR1 and CDR2: LNHDA, SQIVND (reference sequence). CDR3 loop: CASNNPAYSNQPQHF. The DNA for the CDR3 is TGTGCCAGTAATAACCCCGCGTATAGCAATCAGCCCCAGCATTTT.

This chain links TRBV2 with TRBJ1-2, with unresolved D. The length of the CDR3 is 14 residues. Trimming took off 1 base at V and 0 bases at J, with 6 bases between the two ends. The germline CDR1 and CDR2 sequences are SNHLY and FYNNEI. CDR3 residues: CASSEGGPNYGYTF. In DNA, the CDR3 is TGTGCCAGCAGTGAAGGAGGGCCTAACTATGGCTACACCTTC.

The chain recombines TRBV5-1 with TRBJ2-1; D may be TRBD1 (6 bases). CDR1 SGHRS and CDR2 YFSETQ come from the germline V gene. V lost 0 bases and J 6 bases, leaving 13 bases between the germline ends. The CDR3 runs to 15 residues. The CDR3, as DNA: TGCGCCAGCAGCTTGGTAAGCAGGGGCCCCAATGAGCAGTTCTTC. This gives the protein CASSLVSRGPNEQFF.

The CDR3 DNA sequence: TGCAGTGCTAGTACCGGCTGGGGAGCTAGCACTGAAGCTTTCTTT. Residues: CSASTGWGASTEAFF. This chain uses TRBV20-1 with TRBJ1-1; no reliable D call. V shed 3 bases and J shed 4 bases, with 18 bases lying between them. Germline CDR1 reads DFQATT; CDR2 reads SNEGSKA (reference sequence). This CDR3 is built from 15 residues.

The rearrangement joins TRBV7-2 to TRBJ1-1; weak D call: TRBD1 (5 bases). The CDR3 sequence is 14 residues long. Germline V gene lookup returns CDR1 SGHTA and CDR2 FQGNSA. Trimming removed 2 bases from V and 3 bases from J, with 10 bases in between. The CDR3 protein is CASSLQGIHTEAFF. In DNA, the CDR3 is TGTGCCAGCAGCTTACAGGGTATACACACTGAAGCTTTCTTT.

The chain is built from TRBV3-1 (or the pseudogene TRBV3-2) and TRBJ1-1; 7 nucleotides match TRBD1. Trimming took 0 bases from V and 7 from J; bases not matched to a gene: 8. CDR1 and CDR2 (germline): LGHDT, YNNKEL (reference sequence). There are 15 residues in the CDR3. The DNA of the CDR3 is TGTGCCAGCAGCCAAGAAAGACAGGGTGGATATGAAGCTTTCTTT. It is translated as CASSQERQGGYEAFF.

In the case of this clone: Other DNA sequences within the sample encode an identical CDR3. The chain carries TRBV6-2 or TRBV6-3 and TRBJ2-7; 7 bases map to TRBD1. The CDR3 spans 12 residues. Germline CDR1 reads MNHEY; CDR2 reads SVGEGT. The V gene end was trimmed by 6 bases and the J gene end by 4 bases; junction bases not matched to a gene: 3. The chain's CDR3 is CASSLQGYEQYF. The CDR3 bases are TGTGCCAGCAGCCTACAGGGGTACGAGCAGTACTTC.

This clone was observed a single time. The chain employs TRBV28 and TRBJ1-1, with D possibly being TRBD1 (5 bases). The V and J ends lost 3 bases and 2 bases respectively, with 16 bases between them. The germline gives CDR1 MDHEN, CDR2 SYDVKM. CDR3 length equals 16 residues. The DNA for the CDR3 is TGTGCCAGCAGTTTGGGATCAGGGTTGGGTAACACTGAAGCTTTCTTT. This gives the protein CASSLGSGLGNTEAFF.

This chain links TRBV29-1 with TRBJ2-5; D is possibly TRBD1 (5 bases). The CDR3 runs 13 residues. V lost 3 bases and J 4 bases, leaving 12 bases between the germline ends. Germline V CDR1 and CDR2: SQVTM, ANQGSEA. CDR3 DNA: TGCAGCGTTGAGAACAGGCGGCGAGAGACCCAGTACTTC. Its translation is CSVENRRRETQYF.

This clone occurred a few times. Other DNA sequences in the same sample also yield this CDR3. V is TRBV10-3 and J is TRBJ2-1; possibly TRBD2 for D (5 bases). The CDR3 length is 14 residues. Trimming removed 2 bases at V and 0 bases at J, with 5 bases between. Germline CDR1 and CDR2: ENHRY and SYGVKD. In DNA form, the CDR3 reads TGTGCCATCAGTGAGACTAGCTCCTACAATGAGCAGTTCTTC. This encodes CAISETSSYNEQFF.

The chain employs TRBV4-3 and TRBJ1-6; the D gene is possibly TRBD1 (5 bases). With 4 bases removed from V and 0 bases from J, the gap between germline ends came to 7 bases. CDR3 length equals 15 residues. Germline V CDR1 and CDR2: LGHNA, YSLEER. The CDR3 bases are TGCGCCAGCAGCCCCGACAGCTCCTATAATTCACCCCTCCACTTT. This translates into CASSPDSSYNSPLHF.

The rearrangement uses TRBV7-2 and TRBJ2-7; TRBD2 aligns across 9 bases. The CDR3 contains 15 residues. Germline CDR1 is SGHTA and CDR2 is FQGNSA. The J segment lost 2 bases and the V segment lost 5 bases, leaving 7 bases of the junction unmatched. CDR3 bases: TGTGCCAGCAGCCTAGGCGTAGCGGGGGCCTACGAGCAGTACTTC. This codes for CASSLGVAGAYEQYF.

V gene TRBV5-1 combines with J gene TRBJ2-7, with 7 bases that match TRBD2. Germline values: CDR1 SGHRS, CDR2 YFSETQ. The CDR3 contains 14 residues. J gave up 2 bases and V 1 base, and 3 bases lay outside the gene matches. DNA for the CDR3: TGCGCCAGCAGCTTGAGCGCGGGAGCCTACGAGCAGTACTTC. Translating gives CASSLSAGAYEQYF.

The CDR3 loop is CASSQLQSSGNTIYF. Written as DNA, the CDR3 is TGTGCCAGCAGCCAACTACAGAGCTCTGGAAACACCATATATTTT. The V and J genes are TRBV4-2 and TRBJ1-3; D unclear. Germline V gene sequence: CDR1 LGHNA, CDR2 YNFKEQ. Trimming stripped 2 bases from V and 0 bases from J, with 8 bases between. This CDR3 contains 15 residues.

The chain couples TRBV7-2 to TRBJ2-1; D possibly corresponds to TRBD2 (5 bases). V lost 8 bases to trimming and J lost 2 bases, with 13 bases between them. CDR3 length: 14 amino acids. Germline CDR1 and CDR2: SGHTA and FQGNSA. Written as DNA, the CDR3 is TGTGCCAGCGCGCTCCTAGCAACCTACAATGAGCAGTTCTTC. Amino acids: CASALLATYNEQFF.

The chain links TRBV10-2 to TRBJ1-2; 7 bases align to TRBD1. The CDR3 has 14 amino acids. Per germline, CDR1 WSHSY and CDR2 SAAADI. V was clipped by 4 bases and J by 3 bases; unmatched bases: 5. CDR3 in amino acids: CASSVRGPDYGYTF. The CDR3 region has the DNA TGCGCCAGCAGTGTGAGGGGGCCGGACTATGGCTACACCTTC.

The rearrangement joins TRBV6-5 to TRBJ1-3; TRBD1 matches 7 bases. The trim removed 0 bases at V and 4 bases at J, leaving 0 bases unmatched. CDR1 and CDR2 (germline): MNHEY, SVGAGI. This CDR3 comprises 14 residues. In nucleotides, the CDR3 is TGTGCCAGCAGTTACTCGGACAGGGGAAACACCATATATTTT. Translating gives CASSYSDRGNTIYF.

The genes are TRBV27 and TRBJ2-3, with TRBD2 matching 16 bases. CDR3 length: 16 amino acids. V was clipped by 8 bases and J by 8 bases; unmatched bases: 10. Germline lookup yields CDR1 MNHEY and CDR2 SMNVEV (reference sequence). CDR3 nucleotides: TGTGCCAGCTGTCCGGGACTAGCGGGAGGGGGGGGTACGCAGTATTTT. This gives the protein CASCPGLAGGGGTQYF.

V gene TRBV7-3 combines with J gene TRBJ2-5; 8 bases match TRBD2. Germline values: CDR1 SGHTA, CDR2 FQGTGA. The V and J ends lost 0 bases and 1 base, in that order; junction bases with no gene match: 10. This CDR3 comprises 18 residues. This CDR3 reads CASSLTGVGSGTQETQYF. CDR3 coding DNA: TGTGCCAGCAGCTTAACGGGGGTGGGTAGCGGGACCCAAGAGACCCAGTACTTC. Drawing the rest from reference TRBV7-3 and TRBJ2-5, the complete variable domain is GAGVSQTPSNKVTEKGKYVELRCDPISGHTALYWYRQSLGQGPEFLIYFQGTGAADDSGLPNDRFFAVRPEGSVSTLKIQRTERGDSAVYLCASSLTGVGSGTQETQYFGPGTRLLVL.